The rows below give T cell receptor beta chains drawn from one sample of a study of blood T cell repertoires in COVID-19. Assay: immunoSEQ multiplex PCR; the TCRdb copy retains only in-frame clones and omits some. Here the sample spans some 320,000 clones, roughly 85% being singletons. Sample: PBMCs or T cells enriched from blood (not recorded which). Every receptor here comes from a woman aged 30 to 39 who had been exposed to COVID-19. CDR3s include the opening cysteine and the closing phenylalanine or tryptophan. The D gene is left open where the match is weak. Size is stated for part of the rows, as once, few or many counts, or as a class when the clone is expanded.

V	J	D	size	CDR3	DNA
TRBV5-1	TRBJ1-2	.	.	CASSLARGRYYGYTF	TGCGCCAGCAGCTTGGCCAGGGGACGGTACTATGGCTACACCTTC
TRBV28	TRBJ2-4	.	.	CASSLHHKAKNIQYF	TGTGCCAGCAGTTTACACCACAAAGCCAAAAACATTCAGTACTTC
TRBV27	TRBJ2-5	TRBD1	.	CASSSTGGEETQYF	TGTGCCAGCAGTTCGACAGGGGGCGAAGAGACCCAGTACTTC
TRBV5-5	TRBJ1-2	TRBD1	.	CASSFRDSNFYGYTF	TGTGCCAGCAGCTTCCGGGACAGTAATTTCTATGGCTACACCTTC
TRBV27	TRBJ2-6	.	.	CASSLIGGASSGANVLTF	TGTGCCAGCAGCCTCATTGGGGGGGCCAGCTCTGGGGCCAACGTCCTGACTTTC
TRBV4-1	TRBJ2-7	TRBD2	.	CASSQELRAGPYF	TGCGCCAGCAGCCAAGAACTGCGAGCGGGGCCGTACTTC
TRBV20-1	TRBJ1-2	.	.	CSASRQAYGYTF	TGCAGTGCTAGTAGGCAGGCCTATGGCTACACCTTC
TRBV7-2	TRBJ1-4	TRBD1	few	CASSLIHAGGAGNEKLFF	TGTGCCAGCAGCTTAATTCATGCAGGGGGCGCAGGAAATGAAAAACTGTTTTTT
TRBV3-1/TRBV3-2	TRBJ2-3	TRBD2	.	CASSQTSGVYTDTQYF	TGTGCCAGCAGCCAAACTAGCGGGGTTTACACAGATACGCAGTATTTT
TRBV12-2	TRBJ1-1	.	once	CASRLARRVGTEAFF	TGTGCAAGTCGCTTAGCGAGGAGGGTGGGGACTGAAGCTTTCTTT
TRBV28	TRBJ2-7	.	.	CASSLLHSIQLTVSYEQYF	TGTGCCAGCAGTTTACTCCATTCCATCCAATTGACAGTCTCCTACGAGCAGTACTTC
TRBV10-1	TRBJ2-5	.	.	CASSEDTLQETQYF	TGCGCCAGCAGTGAGGATACTCTCCAAGAGACCCAGTACTTC
TRBV28	TRBJ2-4	TRBD2	.	CASSPPVIAGDIQYF	TGTGCCAGCAGTCCGCCGGTTATAGCGGGAGACATTCAGTACTTC
TRBV28	TRBJ2-7	TRBD2	.	CASSPAGGRVTYEQYF	TGTGCCAGCAGCCCGGCGGGGGGCCGAGTCACCTACGAGCAGTACTTC
TRBV3-1/TRBV3-2	TRBJ2-5	TRBD2	.	CASSPLRLAGETQYF	TGTGCCAGCAGCCCTTTACGACTAGCGGGAGAGACCCAGTACTTC
TRBV6-4	TRBJ2-7	TRBD2	.	CASSETASGADEQYF	TGTGCCAGCAGTGAAACGGCTAGCGGTGCGGACGAGCAGTACTTC
TRBV28	TRBJ1-5	TRBD1	few	CASSPGTGYQPQHF	TGTGCCAGCAGCCCCGGGACAGGGTATCAGCCCCAGCATTTT
TRBV27	TRBJ2-2	TRBD1	.	CASRNYGQGAFGSDTGELFF	TGTGCCAGCCGCAACTACGGACAGGGGGCATTTGGGTCGGACACCGGGGAGCTGTTTTTT
TRBV3-1/TRBV3-2	TRBJ2-2	.	.	CASSQPGSNTGELFF	TGTGCCAGCAGCCAACCCGGGTCTAACACCGGGGAGCTGTTTTTT
TRBV28	TRBJ1-2	TRBD1	few	CASSSGQGADYGYTF	TGTGCCAGCAGTTCCGGACAGGGGGCAGATTATGGCTACACCTTC
TRBV13	TRBJ2-1	TRBD2	.	CASSFQSGRSSSYNEQFF	TGTGCCAGCAGCTTTCAAAGCGGGAGGTCTTCCTCCTACAATGAGCAGTTCTTC
TRBV25-1	TRBJ1-1	.	.	CASSKQGLPEAFF	TGTGCCAGCAGTAAACAGGGTTTGCCTGAAGCTTTCTTT
TRBV5-1	TRBJ2-5	.	.	CASSWRGSQETQYF	TGCGCCAGCAGCTGGAGGGGTAGTCAGGAGACCCAGTACTTC
TRBV2	TRBJ1-5	.	.	CASSVGGYSNQPQHF	TGTGCCAGCAGTGTGGGGGGATATAGCAATCAGCCCCAGCATTTT
TRBV9	TRBJ1-6	.	.	CASSVARDNSPLHF	TGTGCCAGCAGCGTAGCCCGGGATAATTCACCCCTCCACTTT
TRBV29-1	TRBJ1-2	.	.	CSVEGVPQGWNGYTF	TGCAGCGTTGAAGGGGTCCCCCAGGGGTGGAATGGCTACACCTTC
TRBV5-5	TRBJ2-2	.	few	CASSRIPPGSSNTGELFF	TGTGCCAGCAGCCGAATACCTCCCGGGTCATCGAACACCGGGGAGCTGTTTTTT
TRBV6-5	TRBJ2-2	TRBD1	.	CASNPTGTAPGELFF	TGTGCCAGCAACCCGACAGGGACCGCCCCCGGGGAGCTGTTTTTT
TRBV28	TRBJ1-6	.	once	CASVGSSYNSPLHF	TGTGCCAGCGTAGGGAGCTCCTATAATTCACCCCTCCACTTT
TRBV30	TRBJ1-2	TRBD1	.	CAWSVQGGAKGYTF	TGTGCCTGGAGTGTACAGGGGGGGGCGAAAGGCTACACCTTC
TRBV7-2	TRBJ1-5	TRBD1	.	CASSLTQGANQPQHF	TGTGCCAGCAGCTTAACACAGGGGGCCAATCAGCCCCAGCATTTT
TRBV28	TRBJ2-7	TRBD1	.	CASSSGQGFYEQYF	TGTGCCAGCAGTTCGGGACAGGGGTTCTACGAGCAGTACTTC
TRBV2	TRBJ2-1	TRBD2	.	CASCRRAAKLAGENEQFF	TGTGCCAGTTGCCGGCGAGCCGCGAAACTAGCGGGAGAGAATGAGCAGTTCTTC
TRBV4-1	TRBJ2-3	.	.	CASSQESTLATVTDTQYF	TGCGCCAGCAGCCAAGAGAGTACGCTAGCAACCGTCACAGATACGCAGTATTTT
TRBV21-1	TRBJ1-6	.	once	CASHGVGTANSPLHF	TGTGCCAGTCACGGAGTTGGGACAGCTAATTCACCCCTCCACTTT
TRBV6-5	TRBJ2-7	.	few	CASTMGGEQYF	TGTGCCAGCACTATGGGGGGCGAGCAGTACTTC
TRBV14	TRBJ1-1	.	.	CASSQEPGVSTEAFF	TGTGCCAGCAGCCAAGAACCCGGGGTGAGCACTGAAGCTTTCTTT
TRBV19	TRBJ1-4	TRBD1	few	CASSVDRTTVLFF	TGTGCCAGTAGTGTGGACAGGACTACCGTTTTGTTTTTT
TRBV19	TRBJ2-1	TRBD2	.	CASSKASGNNEQFF	TGTGCCAGTAGTAAAGCTAGCGGGAACAATGAGCAGTTCTTC
TRBV5-4	TRBJ2-1	TRBD2	.	CASSFPSGSYNEQFF	TGTGCCAGCAGCTTTCCTAGCGGGTCCTACAATGAGCAGTTCTTC
TRBV7-9	TRBJ1-1	.	once	CASTWTGGRAEAFF	TGTGCCAGCACCTGGACGGGGGGAAGGGCTGAAGCTTTCTTT
TRBV4-1	TRBJ1-5	.	.	CASSQEGGALNQPQHF	TGCGCCAGCAGCCAAGAAGGAGGGGCCCTCAATCAGCCCCAGCATTTT
TRBV29-1	TRBJ2-3	.	.	CSSRGGRTSTDTQYF	TGCAGCTCGCGGGGAGGTCGTACTAGCACAGATACGCAGTATTTT